The present entry profiles one T cell receptor (beta chain) with its context. The antigen is unknown. These data belong to a study of OX40 agonist ivuxolimab in advanced cancers. About the study: Aged roughly 20 to 85 with a mean of approximately 57 years, they were around 85% male.

Here immunoSEQ multiplex PCR was the method, and the copy in TCRdb shows in-frame clones only, minus some. The table includes approximately 38,000 clones, 82% detected once. General observations from the study: Relative to CD4+ cells, CD8+ T cells on average had more expanded clones. Near-lowest levels of clonal expansion characterized partial responders at 0.1-3.0 mg/kg.

CDR1 is SGHRS and CDR2 is YFSETQ in the germline V gene. J lost 0 bases, V lost 4 bases, and 7 bases had no gene match. This CDR3 spans 18 amino acids. The sampling schedule covered blood at baseline, cycle 4 day 1, and cycle 7 day 1. The input for sequencing was CD4+ or CD8+ T cells sorted from blood, taken in a trial of the OX40 agonist ivuxolimab. This TCR was recovered from an adult with an advanced solid tumor such as melanoma, head and neck, liver or kidney cancer. The chain combines TRBV5-1 with TRBJ2-2; 12 bases are shared with TRBD2. The CDR3 region is CASSLVGLAGPNTGELFF. The CDR3, as DNA: TGCGCCAGCAGCCTGGTGGGACTAGCGGGCCCGAACACCGGGGAGCTGTTTTTT.